These T cell receptor beta chains were read from a single sample in a study of T cell responses to AZD1222 COVID-19 vaccine. TCRdb's table, derived via immunoSEQ multiplex PCR, lists solely in-frame clones and lacks some. The sample lists 95,000 to 100,000 clones, about 90% occurring once. The starting material was peripheral blood, obtained on day 0 of AZD1222 vaccination. All receptors come from an adult in good health. Both conserved end residues are part of each CDR3.

J | V | CDR3
TRBJ1-4 | TRBV30 | CAWSPGAWGATTNEKLFF
TRBJ1-2 | TRBV6-6 | CASSPGGKDGYTF
TRBJ1-5 | TRBV6-5 | CASENSGGGNQPQHF
TRBJ2-7 | TRBV30 | CAWSGTGVRYEQYF
TRBJ1-6 | TRBV9 | CASSVATGVSSPLHF
TRBJ2-7 | TRBV7-2 | CASSFGHEQYF
TRBJ2-5 | TRBV3-1/TRBV3-2 | CASSLSQETQYF
TRBJ1-1 | TRBV2 | CASSEAGGSRNTEAFF
TRBJ2-7 | TRBV28 | CASSFLGYEQYF
TRBJ1-2 | TRBV7-8 | CASSLARRSSGGYTF
TRBJ1-1 | TRBV19 | CATVDQASGGNTEAFF
TRBJ1-6 | TRBV2 | CATCVGGSGSPLHF
TRBJ1-1 | TRBV5-4 | CASSLKGVWDTEAFF
TRBJ2-6 | TRBV19 | CASSIFGSGANVLTF
TRBJ2-7 | TRBV6-1 | CASSEHYEQYF
TRBJ1-3 | TRBV20-1 | CSVELGNTIYF
TRBJ2-1 | TRBV3-1/TRBV3-2 | CASSQAASGNNEQFF
TRBJ1-3 | TRBV13 | CASRKGQMLTSGNTIYF
TRBJ2-7 | TRBV3-1/TRBV3-2 | CASSPLAGYEQYF
TRBJ2-7 | TRBV5-4 | CASSSLKGAREQYF
TRBJ2-6 | TRBV30 | CAWGGFSGANVLTF
TRBJ2-7 | TRBV9 | CASSPQPGQSYEQYF
TRBJ2-5 | TRBV5-1 | CASRLSSGEIETQYF
TRBJ1-1 | TRBV30 | CAWNSYTEAFF
TRBJ2-7 | TRBV1 | CTSSQGSPSDDYEQYF
TRBJ2-2 | TRBV2 | CASRDGRKNTGELFF
TRBJ2-1 | TRBV2 | CASRPLDRGGEQFF
TRBJ2-1 | TRBV5-4 | CASSPSRFGVISSEQFF
TRBJ1-2 | TRBV24-1 | CATSDTTGRNYGYTF
TRBJ1-2 | TRBV6-1 | CASSPRDRSNYGYTF
TRBJ2-2 | TRBV5-6 | CASSPGVFLGTSVGELFF
TRBJ2-2 | TRBV19 | CASSRAGGITGELFF
TRBJ1-3 | TRBV6-6 | CASSRTTGTEVRNTIYF
TRBJ2-7 | TRBV7-9 | CASSLGKAPGWEQYF
TRBJ1-2 | TRBV29-1 | CSAADRGSGYTF
TRBJ1-4 | TRBV30 | CAWKIGWGEKLFF
TRBJ2-7 | TRBV7-2 | CASSLSRDASYEQYF
TRBJ1-1 | TRBV18 | CASSPGQGGRNTEAFF
TRBJ2-2 | TRBV11-2 | CASSILAGPNTGELFF
TRBJ2-1 | TRBV5-1 | CASSYNGMGNEQFF
TRBJ1-5 | TRBV27 | CASSFNRGNQPQHF
TRBJ2-1 | TRBV4-1 | CASSQEGGLAGLKQFF
TRBJ1-5 | TRBV6-5 | CASSWGQGYQPQHF
TRBJ2-7 | TRBV19 | CASSRWVQYF
TRBJ1-2 | TRBV18 | CASSPSDPQGGYGYTF
TRBJ1-5 | TRBV11-2 | CASSLGVAQPQHF